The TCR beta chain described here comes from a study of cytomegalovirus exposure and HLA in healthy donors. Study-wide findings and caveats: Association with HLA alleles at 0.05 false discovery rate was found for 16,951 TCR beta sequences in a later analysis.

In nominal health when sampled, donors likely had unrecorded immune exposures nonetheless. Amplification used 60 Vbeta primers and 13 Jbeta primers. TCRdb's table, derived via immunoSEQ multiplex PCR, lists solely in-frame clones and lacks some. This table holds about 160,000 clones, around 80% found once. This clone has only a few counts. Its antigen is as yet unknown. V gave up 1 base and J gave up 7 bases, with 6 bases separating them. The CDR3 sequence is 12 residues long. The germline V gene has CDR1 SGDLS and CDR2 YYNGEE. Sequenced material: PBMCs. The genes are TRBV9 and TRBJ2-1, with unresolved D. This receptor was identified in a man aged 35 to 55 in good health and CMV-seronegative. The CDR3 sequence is CASSVLENEQFF. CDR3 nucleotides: TGTGCCAGCAGCGTACTAGAAAATGAGCAGTTCTTC.